This T cell receptor (beta chain) emerged from a study of T cell clusters in autoimmune cytopenias (dated by TCRdb to between 2018 and 2021). General notes on the study: A mean age of approximately 50 years and a median age of roughly 63 years were recorded for the healthy donor controls, of whom about half of the roughly 45 were female. A median TRB sequencing depth of 50,000 or so reads per sample was reached, and a median of roughly 2,500 distinct TRB clonotypes per sample was obtained. In autoimmune cytopenia patients, peripheral blood TRB and IGH repertoires were sequenced during active disease and over treatment follow-up, together with healthy, CLL and autoimmune hepatitis controls. The study aimed to test whether autoimmune cytopenia patients carry a disease-specific immune repertoire signature usable as a blood-based biomarker. For primary cytopenia, about two dozen age-matched healthy donors were used as controls, and for secondary cytopenia, approximately 13 age-matched CLL patients were used as controls. The comparison group for autoimmune hepatitis repertoires was some 22 healthy donors matched for age and sex.

General study outcomes and caveats: GLIPH results suggested that primary autoimmune cytopenia patients were missing physiological T cell clusters, with approximately 52 clusters found only in healthy donors compared with some 15 found only in patients. Almost three-fold more exclusive TRB clusters were observed in healthy donors than in active autoimmune hepatitis patients, consistent with an autoimmunity-wide signature. The T cell clusters were defined only in silico, and the functional role of the clusters still needed to be validated experimentally. The cluster-lack signature was not observed for secondary cytopenia versus CLL, as the signature was apparently masked by the dominant lymphoma-associated repertoire. TRB repertoire shifts, with less even repertoires in secondary cytopenia and CLL, mostly reflected lymphoma bias rather than autoimmunity.

Comment on this clonotype: This receptor's antigen is unknown.

TRB rearrangements were amplified by multiplex PCR using a touch-down protocol with TRB-A and TRB-B primer pools mixed in one tube. Illumina adapters and sample indices were added to the amplicons through two consecutive PCR reactions using Phusion HS II polymerase. The amplicons were purified from gel with the NucleoSpin Gel and PCR Clean-up kit, after which the amplicons were quantified by Qubit and checked for quality on an Agilent 2100 Bioanalyzer. Libraries were sequenced on an Illumina MiSeq using 600-cycle, single-indexed, paired-end runs. Turning to the authors' computational methods: MiXCR version 2.1.12 with the default MiXCR reference library was used to align and assemble TRB reads. A clone was defined by each unique CDR3 nucleotide sequence, and analysis was restricted to productive sequences with at least two reads. Repertoire diversity was assessed by alpha-parameterized diversity profiles (alpha 0 to 5), including Shannon (alpha 1) and Simpson (alpha 2) indices, computed with an R script. The tcR package was used to compute combinatorial TRB VJ usage, which was then compared between cohorts by principal component analysis with ade4. GLIPH clustering of TCRbeta CDR3s was carried out on cohort pairs matched by age and read depth, and cluster frequencies were compared by Wilcoxon test. TCRdb reprocessed the reads into one record per CDR3 protein sequence, lacking DNA. These V and J calls are TCRdb output, not the study's own analysis. This sample's records show around 15,000 distinct CDR3 sequences. The ten top clones hold 3% to 4% of the sample.

From the cysteine up to the phenylalanine, the CDR3 has a length of 14 residues. Only the protein is on record. CDR1 and CDR2, per the germline V gene, are SGHNT and YENEEA. Per sample, about 230 ng of peripheral blood genomic DNA, tens of thousands of genome equivalents, was used for TRB amplification. Another study also made use of these data, one on T cell repertoires in aging, cancer and after chemotherapy. As the second paper documents: The donors fell into six age groups ranging from 30 or younger to 70 or older, and each group had at least three individuals. Control TCR repertoires from healthy donors were recorded over several months to years, and clear clonal overlap was observed across re-sampling. The complete dataset included about 8.8 million TCR reads. Compared with age-matched healthy donors, untreated patients with hematological or solid cancers had significantly lower TCR diversity and higher clonality in blood. Declining TCR diversity with age in healthy donors was mainly explained by loss of richness; in cancer patients, loss of evenness also contributed. In both cancer cohorts, median generation probability rose over the chemotherapy interval, which suggests that the repertoire was reconstituted through rebound thymic output. According to the authors, the repertoire data do not permit conclusions about immunological memory after chemotherapy. To examine immunoaging and T cell reconstitution after chemotherapy, the study profiled TCR beta repertoires in peripheral blood from healthy donors and cancer patients. The cohort comprised 200 to 250 cancer patients, over 90 with hematological and over 110 with solid cancers, plus 95 healthy donors as a reference group. MiXCR versions 2.12 and 3.0.5 were used to process the TRB sequences. Repertoire metrics included Shannon diversity, evenness, clonality (one minus evenness), and alpha-parameterized diversity profiles from alpha 0 to 5. The IGoR algorithm was used to compute generation probabilities of clones in paired pre- and post-chemotherapy samples.

The chain is made from TRBV11-3 and TRBJ2-1. This clonotype originated in a human donor in good health. The specimen sequenced was peripheral blood. CDR3 region: CASSIDRGVNEQFF.